Below are 17 T cell receptor beta chains sequenced from a single sample in a study of blood T cells in healthy people across ages. Then a second PCR, running roughly 7 to 11 cycles, was carried out with a sample-barcoded 5' primer and a J-beta primer mix. Via MiXCR, TCRdb re-called the 5' RACE reads, giving one row per CDR3 protein. Seen here are more than 1,000,000 distinct CDR3 sequences, around 27% observed once, and the top ten hold around 0.75%. These data are also associated with another study on T cells of mothers and their children.

Sequenced input: blood. These TCRs come from a girl aged 2 to 10 in good health.

This clonotype has at least ten counts. The CDR3 DNA reads TGTGCCAGCAGCCAAGTGGGCACTGAAGCTTTCTTT. Translating gives CASSQVGTEAFF. V and J are TRBV3-1 and TRBJ1-1; D gene uncertain. The germline V gene encodes CDR1 LGHDT and CDR2 YNNKEL (reference sequence). The V and J ends lost 1 base and 4 bases respectively, with 4 bases between them. There are 12 residues in the CDR3. Variable domain in full (rest from reference TRBV3-1 and TRBJ1-1): DTAVSQTPKYLVTQMGNDKSIKCEQNLGHDTMYWYKQDSKKFLKIMFSYNNKELIINETVPNRFSPKSPDKAHLNLHINSLELGDSAVYFCASSQVGTEAFFGQGTRLTVV.

In this sample, this clonotype turned up a few times. The rearrangement uses TRBV6-5 and TRBJ2-7; D is unclear. The germline gives CDR1 MNHEY, CDR2 SVGAGI. V shed 2 bases and J shed 1 base, with 6 bases lying between them. CDR3 size: 13 residues. CDR3 amino acids: CASSYGWSYEQYF. The CDR3 DNA is TGTGCCAGCAGTTACGGGTGGTCCTACGAGCAGTACTTC.

In the case of this clonotype: An end of the junction does not agree with germline; a read error may underlie this. The rearrangement links TRBV24-1 to TRBJ2-3; TRBD1 agrees at 9 bases. Germline V gives CDR1 KGHDR, CDR2 SFDVKD. This CDR3 comprises 14 residues. In DNA, the CDR3 is TGTGCTACCAGTACAGGGGGCGACACAGATACGCAGTATTTT. Its protein product is CATSTGGDTDTQYF.

This chain links TRBV6-2 or TRBV6-3 with TRBJ1-6; D is unclear. The CDR3 length is 15 residues. The V end lost 7 bases, the J end lost 9 bases, and 19 bases lay between the germline ends. Germline V gene sequence: CDR1 MNHEY, CDR2 SVGEGT. The CDR3 spells CASKRAQVEVSPLHF. The DNA of the CDR3 is TGTGCCAGCAAACGGGCGCAGGTTGAAGTTTCACCCCTCCACTTT.

The DNA of the CDR3 is TGTGCCAGCAGTGAATTGAGGACCCGAGAAGAGACCCAGTACTTC. Translating it yields CASSELRTREETQYF. The rearrangement joins TRBV6-1 to TRBJ2-5; no firm D call. Germline assignment: CDR1 MNHNS and CDR2 SASEGT. V shed 2 bases and J shed 3 bases, with 13 bases lying between them. The CDR3 sequence is 15 residues long.

The chain joins TRBV28 to TRBJ2-5; TRBD2 is a possible D gene (5 bases). Germline V CDR1 and CDR2: MDHEN, SYDVKM. Trimming stripped 5 bases from V and 3 bases from J, with 10 bases between. The CDR3 sequence is 13 residues long. CDR3 sequence reads: CASSLPAEETQYF. The CDR3 nucleotides are TGTGCCAGCAGTCTTCCAGCGGAAGAGACCCAGTACTTC.

The chain combines TRBV12-3 or TRBV12-4 with TRBJ2-1, with D uncertain. CDR3 length: 15 residues. Trimming cost V 6 bases and J 7 bases, with 19 bases left between them. The CDR3 sequence is CASSPWETALNEQFF. The CDR3 DNA sequence: TGTGCCAGCAGCCCCTGGGAAACCGCCTTAAATGAGCAGTTCTTC.

The chain recombines TRBV5-1 with TRBJ2-2; D call uncertain. The CDR3 is 14 residues long. Trimming cost V 4 bases and J 5 bases, with 12 bases left between them. Germline CDR1 is SGHRS and CDR2 is YFSETQ. CDR3 loop: CASSPEMVTGELFF. For the CDR3, the DNA is TGCGCCAGCAGCCCCGAGATGGTAACCGGGGAGCTGTTTTTT.

This chain joins TRBV5-5 and TRBJ1-3; D is possibly TRBD1 (5 bases). The germline CDR1 and CDR2 sequences are SGHKS and YYEKEE (reference sequence). The CDR3 loop spans 16 amino acids. The germline V and J ends were trimmed by 0 bases and 0 bases, with 10 bases remaining between them. CDR3 bases: TGTGCCAGCAGCTTGGCGCCAGGGAGCTCTGGAAACACCATATATTTT. It codes for CASSLAPGSSGNTIYF.

The chain has TRBV29-1 and TRBJ2-7; 7 bases fit TRBD1. J was trimmed by 0 bases and V by 6 bases; bases with no gene match: 8. The V gene's germline CDR1 is SQVTM and CDR2 ANQGSEA. The CDR3 contains 14 residues. The CDR3 nucleotides are TGCAGCGTGGTTCCGGGACAGAACTCCTACGAGCAGTACTTC. Protein sequence: CSVVPGQNSYEQYF.

The chain carries TRBV11-2 and TRBJ2-5; 11 nucleotides line up with TRBD2. V gave up 0 bases and J gave up 5 bases; unmatched junction bases: 11. CDR1 is SGHAT, CDR2 FQNNGV, per germline. The CDR3 has 18 amino acids. The CDR3 coding sequence is TGTGCCAGCAGCTTAGATCAGTCTAGCGGGAGGAAGTGGGAGACCCAGTACTTC. It encodes CASSLDQSSGRKWETQYF.

The chain is built from TRBV18 and TRBJ2-7; D is unresolved. The CDR3 is made up of 13 amino acids. V lost 6 bases and J 3 bases, leaving 12 bases between the germline ends. CDR1 is KGHSH and CDR2 is LQKENI in the germline V gene. The CDR3 nucleotides are TGTGCCAGCTCCCGCGAGGCCGACTACGAGCAGTACTTC. This codes for CASSREADYEQYF.

V is TRBV10-3 and J is TRBJ2-7, with D perhaps assigned TRBD1 or TRBD2 (5 bases each). Trimming took off 2 bases at V and 2 bases at J, with 13 bases between the two ends. Per the germline V gene, CDR1 is ENHRY and CDR2 is SYGVKD. This CDR3 region has 15 residues. Written as DNA, the CDR3 is TGTGCCATCAGTGAGGGTGAGGGGTCCCCCTACGAGCAGTACTTC. Encoded protein: CAISEGEGSPYEQYF.

The J gene is TRBJ2-3, the V gene TRBV7-2; no clear D gene. The CDR3 has 15 amino acids. Germline V CDR1 and CDR2: SGHTA, FQGNSA. The V gene lost 5 bases and the J gene lost 0 bases, with 12 bases spanning the gap. The CDR3 region is CASSNQALSTDTQYF. CDR3 coding DNA: TGTGCCAGCAGCAACCAAGCGCTTAGCACAGATACGCAGTATTTT.

Here the CDR3 reads CASSLVFGVGGEQFF. The CDR3 DNA sequence: TGTGCCAGCAGCTTAGTATTTGGGGTAGGCGGTGAGCAGTTCTTC. V usage is TRBV7-2 and J usage is TRBJ2-1; D is uncertain. Trimming removed 1 base at V and 9 bases at J, with 16 bases between. This CDR3 has 15 amino acids. In germline, CDR1 is SGHTA, CDR2 FQGNSA. The whole variable domain, filled in from reference TRBV7-2 and TRBJ2-1, reads GAGVSQSPSNKVTEKGKDVELRCDPISGHTALYWYRQSLGQGLEFLIYFQGNSAPDKSGLPSDRFSAERTGGSVSTLTIQRTQQEDSAVYLCASSLVFGVGGEQFFGPGTRLTVL.

Note on this clonotype: Given a much more abundant clone one base away, this may be a read error. The chain recombines TRBV4-3 with TRBJ2-7; 10 bases agree with TRBD1. Looked up from germline, CDR1 is LGHNA and CDR2 is YSLEER. With 1 base clipped from V and 4 bases from J, the junction kept 4 bases outside the gene matches. CDR3 size: 15 residues. In nucleotides, the CDR3 is TGCGCCAGCAGCCAAGGACAGGGGGCTGAGTACGAGCAGTACTTC. The encoded protein is CASSQGQGAEYEQYF.

V is TRBV18 and J is TRBJ2-1; D is undetermined. The CDR3 loop spans 16 amino acids. Germline CDR1 and CDR2: KGHSH and LQKENI. The germline V and J ends were trimmed by 4 bases and 6 bases, with 19 bases remaining between them. This CDR3 is CASSRYPAQNLNEQFF. In DNA form, the CDR3 reads TGTGCCAGCTCACGCTACCCAGCTCAGAACCTCAATGAGCAGTTCTTC.